These 30 T cell receptor beta chains share one sample of origin, sequenced in a study of blood T cell repertoires in COVID-19. Only in-frame clones appear in the TCRdb table, and some are missing; sequencing was by immunoSEQ multiplex PCR. The sample shows tens of thousands of clones, 75% to 95% of them seen only once. Sample: peripheral blood. These receptors originate from a human donor with active COVID-19. The donor label of this sample is uncertain.

The V gene is TRBV29-1, the J gene TRBJ2-7, with TRBD2 identical over 8 bases. Germline lookup yields CDR1 SQVTM and CDR2 ANQGSEA. The CDR3 extends over 13 amino acids. Trimming cost V 6 bases and J 3 bases; bases outside gene matches: 7. The CDR3 DNA is TGCAGCGTGGAGGTAGCGGGGAACTACGAGCAGTACTTC. Its protein product is CSVEVAGNYEQYF.

The chain has TRBV28 and TRBJ2-7; possibly TRBD2 for D (5 bases). Per the germline V gene, CDR1 is MDHEN and CDR2 is SYDVKM. V gave up 7 bases and J gave up 6 bases, with 19 bases separating them. The CDR3 has 14 residues. CDR3 sequence: CASTPEGSPSEQYF. The CDR3 coding sequence is TGTGCCAGCACCCCAGAGGGCAGCCCCAGCGAGCAGTACTTC.

The chain carries TRBV3-1 (or the pseudogene TRBV3-2) and TRBJ2-1; 11 bases agree with TRBD2. This CDR3 region has 17 residues. The trim removed 2 bases at V and 0 bases at J, leaving 3 bases unmatched. Germline V gives CDR1 LGHDT, CDR2 YNNKEL (reference sequence). The DNA of the CDR3 is TGTGCCAGCAGCCAACCTAGCGGGAGGCCCTCCTACAATGAGCAGTTCTTC. This sequence encodes CASSQPSGRPSYNEQFF.

The V call is TRBV28, the J call TRBJ2-4, with TRBD2 as a possible D gene (5 bases). Per the germline V gene, CDR1 is MDHEN and CDR2 is SYDVKM. V was shortened by 6 bases and J by 0 bases, with 15 bases between the two germline ends. The CDR3 loop spans 16 amino acids. The CDR3 sequence: CASSDVRGIAKNIQYF. The CDR3 nucleotides are TGTGCCAGCAGCGACGTCCGGGGTATAGCCAAAAACATTCAGTACTTC. Together with reference TRBV28 and TRBJ2-4, the CDR3 gives the full variable domain: DVKVTQSSRYLVKRTGEKVFLECVQDMDHENMFWYRQDPGLGLRLIYFSYDVKMKEKGDIPEGYSVSREKKERFSLILESASTNQTSMYLCASSDVRGIAKNIQYFGAGTRLSVL.

The CDR3 bases are TGTGCCAGCAGCCCACCGGGACAAGAGCAGTACTTC. Amino acid sequence: CASSPPGQEQYF. The gene calls are TRBV5-4 and TRBJ2-7; D perhaps matches TRBD1 (6 bases). CDR3 length: 12 residues. V gave up 4 bases and J gave up 7 bases, with 12 bases separating them. The germline CDR1 and CDR2 sequences are SGHNT and YYREEE (reference sequence). Full variable domain (rest looked up from reference TRBV5-4 and TRBJ2-7): ETGVTQSPTHLIKTRGQQVTLRCSSQSGHNTVSWYQQALGQGPQFIFQYYREEENGRGNFPPRFSGLQFPNYSSELNVNALELDDSALYLCASSPPGQEQYFGPGTRLTVT.

V gene TRBV28 combines with J gene TRBJ1-2, with 8 bases identical to TRBD1. V lost 2 bases, J lost 6 bases, and 2 bases stayed unmatched. The CDR3 has 13 amino acids. Germline CDR1 MDHEN, CDR2 SYDVKM. The CDR3 coding sequence is TGTGCCAGCAGTTTAAGACAGGGGCATGGCTACACCTTC. Its protein product is CASSLRQGHGYTF.

The chain employs TRBV5-4 and TRBJ2-1; 8 bases match TRBD1. Germline V gene data show CDR1 as SGHNT and CDR2 as YYREEE (reference sequence). The trim removed 7 bases at V and 7 bases at J, leaving 10 bases unmatched. CDR3 length: 14 amino acids. This CDR3 reads CASCVETGANEQFF. The CDR3 region has the DNA TGTGCCAGCTGCGTAGAGACAGGGGCGAATGAGCAGTTCTTC.

This chain connects TRBV19 to TRBJ2-6, with TRBD1 as a possible D gene (6 bases). V gave up 7 bases and J gave up 0 bases, with 16 bases separating them. Germline V gene sequence: CDR1 LNHDA, CDR2 SQIVND (reference sequence). The CDR3 covers 17 residues. The CDR3 sequence: CASNPGQYTSGANVLTF. CDR3 bases: TGTGCCAGTAATCCGGGACAATACACCTCTGGGGCCAACGTCCTGACTTTC.

V gene TRBV25-1 combines with J gene TRBJ2-1, with 9 nucleotides matching TRBD1. The germline gives CDR1 MGHDK, CDR2 SYGVNS. The CDR3 has 14 amino acids. V lost 9 bases to trimming and J lost 4 bases; unmatched junction nucleotides: 7. The CDR3 loop is CASRTGATYNEQFF. The CDR3 bases are TGTGCCAGTAGGACAGGGGCGACGTACAATGAGCAGTTCTTC. Supplemented by reference TRBV25-1 and TRBJ2-1, the full variable domain reads EADIYQTPRYLVIGTGKKITLECSQTMGHDKMYWYQQDPGMELHLIHYSYGVNSTEKGDLSSESTVSRIRTEHFPLTLESARPSHTSQYLCASRTGATYNEQFFGPGTRLTVL.

The chain uses TRBV19 and TRBJ2-3; 7 bases agree with TRBD2. The germline gives CDR1 LNHDA, CDR2 SQIVND (reference sequence). V was pared by 8 bases and J by 1 base, with 9 bases of the junction left unmatched. The CDR3 sequence is 15 residues long. The DNA of the CDR3 is TGTGCCAGTCGGCCCCCGGGAGGACGCACAGATACGCAGTATTTT. Translated, it gives CASRPPGGRTDTQYF.

This chain uses TRBV6-6 with TRBJ2-7, with D possibly being TRBD1 (5 bases). CDR1 is MNHNY, CDR2 SVGAGI, per germline (reference sequence). CDR3 length: 15 residues. Trimming cost V 5 bases and J 0 bases, with 14 bases left between them. In DNA form, the CDR3 reads TGTGCCAGCAGTCGCGACAGTTTCCCCTCCTACGAGCAGTACTTC. Protein sequence: CASSRDSFPSYEQYF.

The chain joins TRBV12-3 or TRBV12-4 to TRBJ1-1, with no clear D. V was trimmed by 2 bases and J by 7 bases, leaving 8 bases between them. This CDR3 contains 12 residues. The CDR3 loop reads CASSLLGVEAFF. The CDR3 DNA is TGTGCCAGCAGTTTACTTGGAGTTGAAGCTTTCTTT.

The rearrangement uses TRBV5-1 and TRBJ1-1; D is ambiguous. The CDR3 contains 13 residues. Trimming removed 4 bases from V and 4 bases from J, with 11 bases in between. The germline V gene encodes CDR1 SGHRS and CDR2 YFSETQ. CDR3 region: CASSEPSGTEAFF. The CDR3 coding sequence is TGCGCCAGCAGCGAACCTTCGGGCACTGAAGCTTTCTTT. The full variable domain, its missing parts supplied by reference TRBV5-1 and TRBJ1-1, is KAGVTQTPRYLIKTRGQQVTLSCSPISGHRSVSWYQQTPGQGLQFLFEYFSETQRNKGNFPGRFSGRQFSNSRSEMNVSTLELGDSALYLCASSEPSGTEAFFGQGTRLTVV.

V usage is TRBV4-1 and J usage is TRBJ2-7; the match to TRBD2 covers 12 bases. This CDR3 region has 17 residues. Germline CDR1 is MGHRA and CDR2 is YSYEKL. Germline trimming cut 2 bases from V and 3 bases from J; bases unmatched to any gene: 8. CDR3 DNA: TGCGCCAGCAGCCAAAGGGGCCGGACTAGCGGGAACTACGAGCAGTACTTC. This translates into CASSQRGRTSGNYEQYF.

Only one count was recorded for this clone. The J gene is TRBJ2-1, the V gene TRBV9; no firm D call. Germline CDR1 is SGDLS and CDR2 is YYNGEE. The V gene lost 0 bases and the J gene lost 3 bases, with 4 bases spanning the gap. CDR3 length: 13 amino acids. The CDR3 loop is CASSVGDYNEQFF. CDR3 sequence (DNA): TGTGCCAGCAGCGTAGGAGACTACAATGAGCAGTTCTTC.

The chain recombines TRBV6-2 or TRBV6-3 with TRBJ1-5, with D possibly TRBD1 on 5 matching bases. The V and J ends lost 5 bases and 7 bases respectively, with 15 bases between them. From germline, CDR1 is MNHEY and CDR2 SVGEGT. There are 14 residues in the CDR3. CDR3 sequence: CASSLRASGQPQHF. DNA for the CDR3: TGTGCCAGCAGTCTCCGGGCCTCAGGGCAGCCCCAGCATTTT.

The chain carries TRBV7-8 and TRBJ1-4; weak D call: TRBD1 (5 bases). Germline lookup yields CDR1 SGHVS and CDR2 FQNEAQ. CDR3 length: 14 amino acids. The ends were cut back, 1 base at V and 8 bases at J, with 11 bases in the middle. This CDR3 is CASSLGSRAEKLFF. The CDR3 DNA follows: TGTGCCAGCAGCTTAGGGTCCAGGGCGGAAAAACTGTTTTTT.

V gene TRBV30 combines with J gene TRBJ2-5, with D possibly matching TRBD1 (6 bases). Per germline, CDR1 GTSNPN and CDR2 SVGIG (reference sequence). V was cut by 3 bases and J by 5 bases, with 13 bases left in between. This CDR3 region has 13 residues. CDR3 region: CAWRGAWGETQYF. The CDR3 DNA sequence: TGTGCCTGGAGGGGGGCCTGGGGGGAGACCCAGTACTTC.

The genes are TRBV5-1 and TRBJ2-5, with 10 positions matching TRBD2. Germline CDR1 SGHRS, CDR2 YFSETQ. The junction had 9 bases not matched to a gene; V was cut back by 4 bases and J by 3 bases. This CDR3 region has 16 residues. The CDR3 protein is CASSPFSGLAEETQYF. The CDR3 coding sequence is TGCGCCAGCAGCCCCTTCTCCGGACTAGCGGAAGAGACCCAGTACTTC.

The rearrangement joins TRBV10-3 to TRBJ1-1; perhaps TRBD1 as D (6 bases). V was shortened by 6 bases and J by 1 base, with 6 bases between the two germline ends. CDR3 size: 12 residues. CDR1 ENHRY and CDR2 SYGVKD come from the germline V gene. The CDR3 spells CAIRGANTEAFF. CDR3 in DNA: TGTGCCATCAGGGGGGCGAACACTGAAGCTTTCTTT.

The V gene is TRBV14, the J gene TRBJ2-2, with 7 bases identical to TRBD1. The J segment lost 4 bases and the V segment lost 2 bases, leaving 7 bases of the junction unmatched. Per the germline V gene, CDR1 is SGHDN and CDR2 is FVKESK. The CDR3 has 16 amino acids. CDR3 bases: TGTGCCAGCAGCCAAAACGTGGACAGGACCACCGGGGAGCTGTTTTTT. Encoded protein: CASSQNVDRTTGELFF.

CDR3 region: CASSSPPSGRRSYEQYF. The CDR3 DNA reads TGTGCCAGCAGCTCTCCTCCGAGCGGGAGGAGATCCTACGAGCAGTACTTC. This chain joins TRBV7-9 and TRBJ2-7; TRBD2 matches 9 bases. J gave up 1 base and V 4 bases, and 11 bases lay outside the gene matches. Germline CDR1 is SEHNR and CDR2 is FQNEAQ (reference sequence). CDR3 size: 17 residues.

The genes are TRBV14 and TRBJ2-7; 7 bases match TRBD2. CDR3 size: 16 residues. Germline V gene sequence: CDR1 SGHDN, CDR2 FVKESK. V was pared by 6 bases and J by 6 bases, with 17 bases of the junction left unmatched. CDR3 loop: CASSLGTTSNLFEQYF. As DNA, the CDR3 is TGTGCCAGCAGTCTCGGGACTACCTCCAATCTCTTCGAGCAGTACTTC.

V gene TRBV28 combines with J gene TRBJ1-1; the D is unclear. The CDR3 extends over 12 amino acids. Looked up from germline, CDR1 is MDHEN and CDR2 is SYDVKM. The ends were cut back, 2 bases at V and 7 bases at J, with 8 bases in the middle. The DNA for the CDR3 is TGTGCCAGCAGTTTAATCGGGAGTGAAGCTTTCTTT. It yields the protein CASSLIGSEAFF. The full variable domain, completed using reference TRBV28 and TRBJ1-1, is DVKVTQSSRYLVKRTGEKVFLECVQDMDHENMFWYRQDPGLGLRLIYFSYDVKMKEKGDIPEGYSVSREKKERFSLILESASTNQTSMYLCASSLIGSEAFFGQGTRLTVV.

This clone was detected only a few times. The V gene is TRBV6-5, the J gene TRBJ1-6, with D maybe TRBD1 (5 bases). The germline V gene has CDR1 MNHEY and CDR2 SVGAGI. Trimming took 2 bases from V and 7 from J, leaving 12 bases between them. The CDR3 is 15 residues long. CDR3 coding DNA: TGTGCCAGCAGTTACAGTCAGGGTTCAAATTCACCCCTCCACTTT. Translating gives CASSYSQGSNSPLHF.

V gene TRBV29-1 combines with J gene TRBJ1-1, with 12 positions matching TRBD1. Germline trimming cut 1 base from V and 11 bases from J; bases unmatched to any gene: 17. The V gene's germline CDR1 is SQVTM and CDR2 ANQGSEA. This CDR3 region has 17 residues. CDR3 DNA: TGCAGCGTTGAAGGGCCAGTGACACCGGGACAGGGGGCTTCGGCTTTCTTT. The encoded protein is CSVEGPVTPGQGASAFF.

This chain uses TRBV9 with TRBJ2-3; 10 bases map to TRBD2. Losses at the gene ends were 3 bases for V and 1 base for J; bases not matched to a gene: 14. The length of the CDR3 is 19 residues. The germline V gene encodes CDR1 SGDLS and CDR2 YYNGEE. The CDR3, as DNA: TGTGCCAGCAGCGCCCATAGCGCTAGCGGGAGCATGGGCACAGATACGCAGTATTTT. Amino acids: CASSAHSASGSMGTDTQYF.

The rearrangement joins TRBV5-1 to TRBJ2-1; D not certain. CDR3 length: 12 residues. Germline CDR1 SGHRS, CDR2 YFSETQ. Trimming left V 3 bases short and J 8 bases short, with 9 bases between. The CDR3, as DNA: TGCGCCAGCAGCTCGGGTTCCGATGAGCAGTTCTTC. Its protein product is CASSSGSDEQFF. Together with reference TRBV5-1 and TRBJ2-1, the CDR3 gives the full variable domain: KAGVTQTPRYLIKTRGQQVTLSCSPISGHRSVSWYQQTPGQGLQFLFEYFSETQRNKGNFPGRFSGRQFSNSRSEMNVSTLELGDSALYLCASSSGSDEQFFGPGTRLTVL.

The chain carries TRBV5-1 and TRBJ1-5; no clear D. Germline CDR1 reads SGHRS; CDR2 reads YFSETQ. The CDR3 spans 15 residues. Deletions cut 0 bases from V and 0 bases from J, with 7 bases between. The CDR3 DNA sequence: TGCGCCAGCAGCTTGGCCGGGTATAGCAATCAGCCCCAGCATTTT. This codes for CASSLAGYSNQPQHF.

CDR3 nucleotide sequence: TGTGCCAGCAGCGAGGGACAGGCGGGCTACGAGCAGTACTTC. It specifies CASSEGQAGYEQYF. This chain connects TRBV7-2 to TRBJ2-7; 8 bases fit TRBD1. This CDR3 has 14 amino acids. V shed 5 bases, J shed 3 bases, and the junction held 6 bases outside the gene matches. The germline gives CDR1 SGHTA, CDR2 FQGNSA.